A single T cell receptor beta chain is shown here with its context. The CDR3 runs to 16 residues. Germline V lookup: CDR1 MNHNS, CDR2 SASEGT. With 10 bases clipped from V and 1 base from J, the junction kept 6 bases outside the gene matches. Together with a sample-barcoded 5' primer, a J-beta primer mix was included in a second PCR lasting roughly 6 to 12 cycles. A 12-random-nucleotide template-switch adaptor tagged each cDNA molecule. TCRdb passed the 5' RACE reads through MiXCR, listing each CDR3 protein once. The profile shows 1.5 million to 1.9 million distinct CDR3 sequences, approximately 43% of them singletons. The sample originates from a study of blood T cells in healthy people across ages.

V usage is TRBV6-1 and J usage is TRBJ2-1; 14 positions match TRBD2. What was sequenced was blood. The receptor was derived from a young woman in good health. The CDR3 region is CATGLAGGDSYNEQFF. In DNA, the CDR3 is TGTGCCACAGGACTAGCGGGAGGTGATTCCTACAATGAGCAGTTCTTC.